The 10 T cell receptor beta chains reported below all come from one sample, sequenced in a study of blood T cell repertoires in COVID-19. The method was immunoSEQ multiplex PCR; TCRdb's version includes in-frame clones alone and lacks a portion of them. The sample holds around 220,000 clones, roughly nine tenths seen once. Sample: peripheral blood. The source of these receptors is a woman between 50 and 59 years old with acute or convalescent COVID-19.

This clone has just a few counts. The chain has TRBV4-3 and TRBJ2-1, with 10 bases aligning to TRBD2. The CDR3 totals 16 residues. The germline V gene encodes CDR1 LGHNA and CDR2 YSLEER. Trimming removed 1 base from V and 2 bases from J; junction bases left unmatched: 2. DNA for the CDR3: TGCGCCAGCAGCCAAGGGACTAGCGGCACCTACAATGAGCAGTTCTTC. It translates to CASSQGTSGTYNEQFF.

The rearrangement links TRBV19 to TRBJ2-7, with TRBD1 as a possible D gene (5 bases). The germline V and J ends were trimmed by 1 base and 2 bases, with 9 bases remaining between them. This CDR3 spans 14 amino acids. Per germline, CDR1 LNHDA and CDR2 SQIVND (reference sequence). The CDR3 sequence: CASSIGGPPYEQYF. Written as DNA, the CDR3 is TGTGCCAGTAGTATAGGGGGCCCCCCCTACGAGCAGTACTTC.

This chain uses TRBV7-2 with TRBJ2-6; 10 positions match TRBD1. Trimming cost V 4 bases and J 1 base; bases outside gene matches: 10. The CDR3 is 19 residues long. CDR1 and CDR2 from the germline V gene are SGHTA and FQGNSA. CDR3 sequence (DNA): TGTGCCAGCAGCTCCAGGGAGGGACAGGGGTGGTCTGGGGCCAACGTCCTGACTTTC. It codes for CASSSREGQGWSGANVLTF.

The chain joins TRBV19 to TRBJ2-7, with D perhaps TRBD1 (5 bases). V was cut by 3 bases and J by 0 bases, with 12 bases left in between. The CDR3 length is 15 residues. The germline V gene encodes CDR1 LNHDA and CDR2 SQIVND (reference sequence). CDR3 amino acids: CASSIRAVSSYEQYF. CDR3 coding DNA: TGTGCCAGTAGTATCAGGGCCGTAAGCTCCTACGAGCAGTACTTC.

The V call is TRBV21-1, the J call TRBJ2-7; no DNA check was done on the table's D call, TRBD2. TRBV21-1 is designated a pseudogene. The CDR3 spans 15 residues. The CDR3 sequence is CASSKGRPGECEQYF. DNA for the CDR3: TGTGCCAGCAGCAAAGGACGCCCGGGGGAGTGCGAGCAGTACTTC.

This chain joins TRBV6-2 or TRBV6-3 and TRBJ2-3; possibly TRBD2 for D (6 bases). The CDR3 is 16 residues long. V dropped 2 bases and J dropped 0 bases, with 12 bases sitting between them. Per germline, CDR1 MNHEY and CDR2 SVGEGT. The CDR3 bases are TGTGCCAGCAGTTACCCCCGGGGGTCTAGCACAGATACGCAGTATTTT. Encoded protein: CASSYPRGSSTDTQYF.

V gene TRBV5-1 combines with J gene TRBJ1-1, with 7 bases fitting TRBD1. Germline V gives CDR1 SGHRS, CDR2 YFSETQ. The trim removed 4 bases at V and 5 bases at J, leaving 8 bases unmatched. CDR3 length: 14 amino acids. This chain's CDR3 is CASSGGGAVTEAFF. The CDR3 DNA reads TGCGCCAGCAGCGGAGGGGGCGCTGTGACTGAAGCTTTCTTT.

This chain joins TRBV4-3 and TRBJ2-1, with TRBD2 matching 11 bases. V gave up 1 base and J gave up 10 bases; unmatched junction bases: 12. Germline values: CDR1 LGHNA, CDR2 YSLEER. The CDR3 covers 17 residues. CDR3 DNA: TGCGCCAGCAGCCAAGGCCGGACTAGCGGGTTCCCATCCGAGCAGTTCTTC. It codes for CASSQGRTSGFPSEQFF.

CDR3 amino acids: CASAPGGVNEQYF. CDR3 coding DNA: TGTGCTAGTGCCCCGGGGGGGGTTAACGAGCAGTACTTC. The rearrangement uses TRBV12-5 and TRBJ2-7; TRBD2 agrees at 8 bases. With 7 bases clipped from V and 5 bases from J, the junction kept 7 bases outside the gene matches. Germline V gives CDR1 LGHNT, CDR2 FRNRAP. The CDR3 consists of 13 residues.

The V gene is TRBV5-5, the J gene TRBJ2-7; 8 bases are a match to TRBD2. The J segment lost 4 bases and the V segment lost 0 bases, leaving 6 bases of the junction unmatched. This CDR3 has 15 amino acids. The germline V gene encodes CDR1 SGHKS and CDR2 YYEKEE (reference sequence). DNA of the CDR3: TGTGCCAGCAGCTTGGTTACTAGCGGTGGGTACGAGCAGTACTTC. The encoded protein is CASSLVTSGGYEQYF.